One and the same sample provided the 8 T cell receptor beta chains below, sequenced in a study of cytomegalovirus exposure and HLA in healthy donors. PCR used 60 Vbeta primers and 13 Jbeta primers. Profiled with immunoSEQ multiplex PCR; TCRdb holds only in-frame clones, not every one. In the table there are around 75,000 clones, around 78% of which are singletons. Input material: PBMCs. The receptors originated from a man in his forties or fifties in good health and CMV-seronegative.

The J gene is TRBJ1-1, the V gene TRBV14; D not resolved. The CDR3 consists of 18 residues. V lost 4 bases and J lost 3, with 24 bases in between. Germline V gene data show CDR1 as SGHDN and CDR2 as FVKESK. As DNA, the CDR3 is TGTGCCAGCAGCCCGCGGGCCTCCTCCACCGGGGTGGACACTGAAGCTTTCTTT. It translates to CASSPRASSTGVDTEAFF.

This clone has just a few counts. CDR3 region: CSVEGLSGGRDTQYF. The CDR3 DNA sequence: TGCAGCGTTGAAGGCCTTAGCGGAGGGAGGGATACGCAGTATTTT. This rearrangement joins TRBV29-1 to TRBJ2-3, with a weak D call TRBD2 (6 bases). Per germline, CDR1 SQVTM and CDR2 ANQGSEA. This CDR3 spans 15 amino acids. V lost 1 base, J lost 6 bases, and 17 bases lay in between.

This clone appeared a few times. This rearrangement joins TRBV11-3 to TRBJ1-4; TRBD1 matches at 8 bases. Germline V gives CDR1 SGHNT, CDR2 YENEEA. Unmatched junction bases numbered 4, after V lost 3 bases and J lost 7 bases. This CDR3 has 14 amino acids. The CDR3 DNA reads as TGTGCCAGCAGCTTCTACAGGGGGAGTGAAAAACTGTTTTTT. It yields the protein CASSFYRGSEKLFF.

CDR3 amino acids: CASSDWGVQPQHF. CDR3 sequence (DNA): TGTGCCAGTAGCGACTGGGGGGTACAGCCCCAGCATTTT. V gene TRBV19 combines with J gene TRBJ1-5; tentatively, D is TRBD1 (5 bases). V was clipped by 6 bases and J by 7 bases, with 13 bases between them. The CDR3 loop spans 13 amino acids. CDR1 and CDR2 from the germline V gene are LNHDA and SQIVND (reference sequence). Full variable domain (rest looked up from reference TRBV19 and TRBJ1-5): DGGITQSPKYLFRKEGQNVTLSCEQNLNHDAMYWYRQDPGQGLRLIYYSQIVNDFQKGDIAEGYSVSREKKESFPLTVTSAQKNPTAFYLCASSDWGVQPQHFGDGTRLSIL.

This chain connects TRBV7-2 to TRBJ2-7, with 9 bases lining up with TRBD1. This CDR3 has 15 amino acids. Trimming at V came to 3 bases and at J to 2 bases, leaving 5 bases not matched to a gene. The germline gives CDR1 SGHTA, CDR2 FQGNSA. The CDR3 sequence: CASSFAGTGTYEQYF. In DNA, the CDR3 is TGTGCCAGCAGCTTCGCCGGGACAGGGACCTACGAGCAGTACTTC.

This clone was observed a few times. This chain links TRBV6-5 with TRBJ1-1, with D tentatively TRBD1 (5 bases). This CDR3 comprises 13 residues. V lost 9 bases and J lost 1, with 12 bases in between. CDR1 is MNHEY and CDR2 is SVGAGI in the germline V gene. CDR3 region: CASKGVTNTEAFF. Written as DNA, the CDR3 is TGTGCCAGTAAAGGGGTAACGAACACTGAAGCTTTCTTT.

The J gene is TRBJ1-6, the V gene TRBV7-3; D unresolved. Deletions cut 5 bases from V and 10 bases from J, with 21 bases between. Germline CDR1 reads SGHTA; CDR2 reads FQGTGA. This CDR3 contains 16 residues. The CDR3 spells CASSLLPLGSHSPLHF. The CDR3 region has the DNA TGTGCCAGCAGCCTCCTTCCTCTCGGGAGCCACTCACCCCTCCACTTT.

The chain employs TRBV28 and TRBJ2-6; TRBD1 might be the D (6 bases). The germline gives CDR1 MDHEN, CDR2 SYDVKM. The ends were cut back, 5 bases at V and 4 bases at J, with 12 bases in the middle. The CDR3 is 15 residues long. CDR3: CASSLRGSGANVLTF. DNA for the CDR3: TGTGCCAGCAGTCTCAGGGGATCCGGGGCCAACGTCCTGACTTTC.